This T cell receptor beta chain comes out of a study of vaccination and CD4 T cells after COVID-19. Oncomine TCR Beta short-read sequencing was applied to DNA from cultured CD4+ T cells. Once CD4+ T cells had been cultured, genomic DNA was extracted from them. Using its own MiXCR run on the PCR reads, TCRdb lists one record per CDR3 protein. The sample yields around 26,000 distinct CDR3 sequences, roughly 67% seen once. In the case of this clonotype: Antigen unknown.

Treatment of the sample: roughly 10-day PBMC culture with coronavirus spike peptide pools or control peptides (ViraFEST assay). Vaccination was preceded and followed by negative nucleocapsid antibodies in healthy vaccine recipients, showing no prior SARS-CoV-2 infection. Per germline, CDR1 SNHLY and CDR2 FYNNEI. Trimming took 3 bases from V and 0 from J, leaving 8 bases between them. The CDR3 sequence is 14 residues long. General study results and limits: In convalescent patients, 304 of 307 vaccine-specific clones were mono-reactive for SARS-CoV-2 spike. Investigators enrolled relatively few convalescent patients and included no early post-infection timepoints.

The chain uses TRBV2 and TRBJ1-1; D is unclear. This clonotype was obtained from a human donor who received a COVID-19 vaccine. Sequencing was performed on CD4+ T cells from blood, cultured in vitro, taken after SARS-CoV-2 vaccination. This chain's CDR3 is CASSDLGMNTEAFF. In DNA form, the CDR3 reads TGTGCCAGCAGTGATCTGGGGATGAACACTGAAGCTTTCTTT.